This T cell receptor beta chain was sequenced during a study of tissue T cells after allogeneic stem cell transplantation. Study-level background: Several unmodified and three CD34-selected T-cell-depleted grafts went to graft-versus-host disease patients. Study observations and caveats: Limitations included a small, clinically heterogeneous cohort and limited sampling depth. Anatomically similar tissues had similar TCR repertoires within each patient.

This CDR3 comprises 13 residues. V was clipped by 0 bases and J by 8 bases, with 8 bases between them. Looked up from germline, CDR1 is LGHDT and CDR2 is YNNKEL (reference sequence). With regard to this clone: Its antigen remains unknown.

TCRdb's copy holds only in-frame clones and misses some; the assay was immunoSEQ multiplex PCR. The table lists under 50,000 clones, around 90% of them singletons, with approximately 3.9% in the top ten. The source is a woman aged 40-70 years who later had graft-versus-host disease after an allogeneic stem cell transplant. J is TRBJ2-1 and V is TRBV3-1 (or the pseudogene TRBV3-2); D gene unclear. Sample: blood, taken before transplantation. The CDR3 DNA sequence: TGTGCCAGCAGCCAAGATACTTTCGATGAGCAGTTCTTC. Translation gives CASSQDTFDEQFF.